These T cell receptor beta chains were read from a single sample in a study of OX40 agonist ivuxolimab in advanced cancers. Sequencing used immunoSEQ multiplex PCR; TCRdb keeps in-frame clones, though not all of them. The table lists under 100,000 clones, around 93% of them singletons. Material: CD4+ or CD8+ T cells sorted from blood, obtained in a trial of the OX40 agonist ivuxolimab. These TCRs come from an adult with an advanced solid tumor such as melanoma, head and neck, liver or kidney cancer. CDR3s include the opening cysteine and the closing phenylalanine or tryptophan. D genes are given only for firm matches. A clone size is listed for some rows: how often the clone was seen (once, few, many), or a class if it is expanded.

clone size	D gene	V gene	J gene	CDR3 protein	CDR3 DNA
-	-	TRBV11-3	TRBJ1-2	CASSPTGTYGYTF	TGTGCCAGCAGCCCTACAGGGACCTATGGCTACACCTTC
-	-	TRBV6-6	TRBJ2-7	CASRRGKYPSYEQYF	TGTGCCAGCAGACGGGGAAAGTACCCCTCCTACGAGCAGTACTTC
-	-	TRBV19	TRBJ1-1	CASSPRTAVGEAFF	TGTGCCAGTAGTCCAAGGACAGCCGTGGGTGAAGCTTTCTTT
-	TRBD2	TRBV29-1	TRBJ2-1	CSVEEKREEQFF	TGCAGCGTTGAAGAAAAGCGGGAAGAGCAGTTCTTC
-	-	TRBV6-5	TRBJ1-4	CASRGTTNEKLFF	TGTGCCAGCAGAGGAACAACTAATGAAAAACTGTTTTTT
-	TRBD1	TRBV18	TRBJ1-5	CASSPTGGSQPQHF	TGTGCCAGCTCACCTACAGGGGGCAGTCAGCCCCAGCATTTT
-	-	TRBV27	TRBJ2-1	CASSPPGLNEQFF	TGTGCCAGCAGCCCCCCAGGGTTAAATGAGCAGTTCTTC
-	-	TRBV11-3	TRBJ2-2	CASSRTLSANTGELFF	TGTGCCAGCAGCCGTACTTTGAGCGCGAACACCGGGGAGCTGTTTTTT
-	-	TRBV7-2	TRBJ1-4	CASSLGLTTEKLFF	TGTGCCAGCAGCCTCGGTTTGACCACGGAAAAACTGTTTTTT
-	-	TRBV18	TRBJ1-3	CASSPLVSSGNTIYF	TGTGCCAGCTCACCACTAGTCAGCTCTGGAAACACCATATATTTT
-	-	TRBV28	TRBJ1-6	CASSLLQGLGSPLHF	TGTGCCAGCAGCCTCCTACAGGGCCTGGGTTCACCCCTCCACTTT
-	-	TRBV28	TRBJ2-3	CASSLGGFSTDTQYF	TGTGCCAGCAGCCTCGGGGGCTTTAGCACAGATACGCAGTATTTT
-	TRBD1	TRBV5-1	TRBJ2-3	CASRGGTGAVTDTQYF	TGCGCCAGCAGAGGAGGGACAGGGGCCGTCACAGATACGCAGTATTTT
-	-	TRBV7-2	TRBJ1-1	CASSQRIRDTEAFF	TGTGCCAGCAGCCAACGGATCCGGGACACTGAAGCTTTCTTT
once	-	TRBV19	TRBJ2-2	CASSIVGGQGELFF	TGTGCCAGTAGTATAGTCGGGGGGCAGGGGGAGCTGTTTTTT
-	-	TRBV29-1	TRBJ2-2	CSGRNTGELFF	TGCAGCGGCCGGAACACCGGGGAGCTGTTTTTT
-	-	TRBV19	TRBJ2-7	CASSIVSSYEQYF	TGTGCCAGTAGTATAGTGTCTAGCTACGAGCAGTACTTC
-	-	TRBV28	TRBJ2-2	CASKPDLSEWTGELFF	TGTGCCAGCAAGCCCGACTTGAGTGAGTGGACCGGGGAGCTGTTTTTT
-	-	TRBV19	TRBJ2-7	CASSNLASGEYEQYF	TGTGCCAGTAGTAACTTGGCGTCCGGGGAATACGAGCAGTACTTC
-	TRBD1	TRBV7-2	TRBJ2-7	CASSLGLGGQGPYEQYF	TGTGCCAGCAGCTTAGGATTGGGGGGACAGGGACCCTACGAGCAGTACTTC
-	-	TRBV5-1	TRBJ2-7	CASSLFGVYGRGEQYEQYF	TGCGCCAGCAGCTTGTTCGGGGTTTATGGCAGGGGCGAACAGTACGAGCAGTACTTC
-	-	TRBV18	TRBJ2-3	CASSPTDIYADTQYF	TGTGCCAGCTCACCAACAGATATTTATGCAGATACGCAGTATTTT
few	-	TRBV13	TRBJ1-2	CASSLRTRTDYGYTF	TGTGCCAGCAGCTTACGGACACGGACCGACTATGGCTACACCTTC
once	-	TRBV6-5	TRBJ2-3	CASSYRGRGPSSQYF	TGTGCCAGCAGTTACCGGGGCAGGGGCCCAAGCTCGCAGTATTTT
once	TRBD1	TRBV2	TRBJ2-5	CASSEEAVGGETQYF	TGTGCCAGCAGTGAAGAAGCGGTAGGGGGCGAGACCCAGTACTTC
-	-	TRBV5-1	TRBJ1-2	CASSLAGVNDGYTF	TGCGCCAGCAGCCTAGCTGGGGTGAACGATGGCTACACCTTC
-	-	TRBV28	TRBJ1-5	CASSSRQQPQHF	TGTGCCAGCAGTTCTAGACAGCAGCCCCAGCATTTT
-	-	TRBV19	TRBJ2-3	CASSYDGKATDTQYF	TGTGCCAGTAGTTATGACGGGAAAGCCACAGATACGCAGTATTTT
-	TRBD1	TRBV6-5	TRBJ1-2	CASSEWTGAYGYTF	TGTGCCAGCAGTGAATGGACAGGGGCCTACGGCTACACCTTC
few	-	TRBV15	TRBJ1-5	CATSRDKGPGWGLGSNQPQHF	TGTGCCACCAGCAGAGATAAGGGACCGGGCTGGGGGCTGGGGAGCAATCAGCCCCAGCATTTT
-	-	TRBV5-8	TRBJ2-7	CASTDILPYEQYF	TGTGCCAGCACCGATATACTACCCTACGAGCAGTACTTC
-	TRBD2	TRBV5-1	TRBJ2-1	CASSLTSGTSGHNEQFF	TGCGCCAGCAGCTTAACATCCGGGACTAGCGGGCACAATGAGCAGTTCTTC
few	-	TRBV30	TRBJ1-3	CAWSVGGTGNTIYF	TGTGCCTGGAGTGTGGGGGGTACTGGAAACACCATATATTTT
-	-	TRBV27	TRBJ2-3	CASSRGAIGTHSTDTQYF	TGTGCCAGCTCCCGAGGGGCTATAGGGACCCATAGCACAGATACGCAGTATTTT
-	-	TRBV23-1	TRBJ2-7	CASSPPEEGHEQYF	TGCGCCAGCAGTCCGCCAGAGGAGGGGCACGAGCAGTACTTC
-	-	TRBV6-1	TRBJ2-7	CASSESTHPYEQYF	TGTGCCAGCAGTGAAAGCACGCACCCCTACGAGCAGTACTTC
-	-	TRBV6-1	TRBJ2-3	CASSEQGNTQYF	TGTGCCAGCAGTGAACAGGGTAATACGCAGTATTTT
-	-	TRBV30	TRBJ2-7	CAWTSGTSSHEQYF	TGTGCCTGGACCTCTGGGACATCAAGCCACGAGCAGTACTTC
few	-	TRBV7-2	TRBJ2-7	CASSPPVGSTYEQYF	TGTGCCAGCAGCCCACCGGTGGGTTCCACCTACGAGCAGTACTTC
few	TRBD2	TRBV18	TRBJ2-7	CASSPPVGLADRRREQYF	TGTGCCAGCTCACCACCGGTGGGACTAGCGGACAGGAGGAGAGAGCAGTACTTC
-	-	TRBV5-1	TRBJ2-3	CASSLDSTLSTDTQYF	TGCGCCAGCAGCTTGGATTCTACTCTTAGCACAGATACGCAGTATTTT
-	-	TRBV7-2	TRBJ2-7	CASSLGGGGARYEQYF	TGTGCCAGCAGCTTAGGAGGAGGGGGGGCCCGCTACGAGCAGTACTTC
-	-	TRBV6-1	TRBJ2-5	CASSDSGETQYF	TGTGCCAGCAGTGATTCCGGAGAGACCCAGTACTTC
-	-	TRBV19	TRBJ2-7	CASSKQKSYEQYF	TGTGCCAGTAGTAAACAGAAGTCCTACGAGCAGTACTTC
-	TRBD1	TRBV29-1	TRBJ1-2	CSVAGQGAIYGYTF	TGCAGCGTGGCGGGACAGGGGGCAATCTATGGCTACACCTTC
-	-	TRBV4-3	TRBJ1-5	CASSQGTGPQHF	TGCGCCAGCAGCCAAGGGACGGGGCCCCAGCATTTT
-	TRBD2	TRBV7-9	TRBJ2-1	CASSLVGLAGNEQFF	TGTGCCAGCAGCTTAGTCGGACTAGCGGGCAATGAGCAGTTCTTC
-	TRBD1	TRBV19	TRBJ2-7	CASSMAQGAPYEQYF	TGTGCCAGTAGTATGGCCCAGGGGGCACCCTACGAGCAGTACTTC